These T cell receptor beta chains were read from a single sample in a study of blood T cell repertoires in COVID-19. Profiled with immunoSEQ multiplex PCR; TCRdb holds only in-frame clones, not every one. This table holds about 62,000 clones, roughly 90% found once. Sequencing was done on a sample of peripheral blood. These receptors were taken from a human donor in a cohort sampled during active COVID-19. The CDR3 runs from the conserved cysteine through the conserved F or W. The D gene is left open where the match is weak. Rows may omit the clone size; those that give it use once, few, many or a size class.

d_gene	abundance	len	j_gene	v_gene	CDR3aa	CDR3nt
NA	NA	15	TRBJ1-2	TRBV13	CASSPTGRERYGYTF	TGTGCCAGCAGCCCCACCGGGAGGGAGCGGTATGGCTACACCTTC
TRBD2	NA	15	TRBJ2-2	TRBV7-9	CASSSLAGNTGELFF	TGTGCCAGCAGCTCACTAGCGGGAAACACCGGGGAGCTGTTTTTT
NA	NA	15	TRBJ1-2	TRBV13	CASSLQGPEFYGYTF	TGTGCCAGCAGCTTACAGGGCCCTGAATTCTATGGCTACACCTTC
NA	many	15	TRBJ2-5	TRBV25-1	CASTLNSGLQETQYF	TGTGCCAGCACACTGAATTCTGGACTACAAGAGACCCAGTACTTC
TRBD1	NA	15	TRBJ2-7	TRBV30	CAWSVISTGFYEQYF	TGTGCCTGGAGTGTAATCTCGACAGGGTTCTACGAGCAGTACTTC
NA	NA	13	TRBJ2-7	TRBV13	CASSLPLSYEQYF	TGTGCCAGCAGCTTACCACTTTCCTACGAGCAGTACTTC
TRBD2	NA	20	TRBJ2-1	TRBV4-2	CASSRLTGTSAVSSYNEQFF	TGTGCCAGCAGCCGACTTACCGGGACTAGCGCAGTCAGCTCCTACAATGAGCAGTTCTTC
NA	once	14	TRBJ2-7	TRBV28	CATFAGTLSYEQYF	TGTGCCACCTTTGCCGGGACACTCTCCTACGAGCAGTACTTC
TRBD1	NA	16	TRBJ2-7	TRBV6-5	CASSYSVFGQGNEQYF	TGTGCCAGCAGTTACTCAGTGTTCGGACAGGGAAACGAGCAGTACTTC
NA	NA	14	TRBJ1-1	TRBV6-5	CASSYSGSHTEAFF	TGTGCCAGCAGTTACTCGGGGAGTCACACTGAAGCTTTCTTT
NA	NA	14	TRBJ2-7	TRBV11-3	CASSIRTLTYEQYF	TGTGCCAGCAGCATAAGGACTCTTACCTACGAGCAGTACTTC
NA	NA	15	TRBJ1-2	TRBV30	CAWSVGRDLIYGYTF	TGTGCCTGGAGTGTAGGCAGGGACTTAATCTATGGCTACACCTTC